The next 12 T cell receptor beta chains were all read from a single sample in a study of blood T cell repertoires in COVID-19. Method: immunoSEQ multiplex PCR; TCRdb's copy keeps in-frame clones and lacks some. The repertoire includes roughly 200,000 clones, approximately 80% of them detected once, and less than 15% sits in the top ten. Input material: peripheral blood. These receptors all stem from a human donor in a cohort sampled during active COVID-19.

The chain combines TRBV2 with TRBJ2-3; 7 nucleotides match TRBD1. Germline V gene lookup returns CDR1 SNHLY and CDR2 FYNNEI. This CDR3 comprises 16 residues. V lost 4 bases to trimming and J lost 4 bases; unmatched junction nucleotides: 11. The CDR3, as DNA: TGTGCCAGCAGTGGGGGAGAGGGGGCGTCGGCAGATACGCAGTATTTT. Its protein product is CASSGGEGASADTQYF.

The chain's CDR3 is CASTRGAGLSGYTF. As DNA, the CDR3 is TGCGCCAGCACCCGAGGGGCCGGACTAAGTGGCTACACCTTC. V is TRBV23-1 and J is TRBJ1-2; D is perhaps TRBD1 (5 bases). TRBV23-1 is an ORF for which the function is uncertain. The V and J ends lost 7 bases and 7 bases respectively, with 19 bases between them. The CDR3 length is 14 residues.

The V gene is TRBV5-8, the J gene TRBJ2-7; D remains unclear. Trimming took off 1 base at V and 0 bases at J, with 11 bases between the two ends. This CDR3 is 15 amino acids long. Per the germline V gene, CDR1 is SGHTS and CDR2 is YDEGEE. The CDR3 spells CASSLFLRASYEQYF. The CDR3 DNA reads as TGTGCCAGCAGCTTGTTCCTACGAGCCTCCTACGAGCAGTACTTC.

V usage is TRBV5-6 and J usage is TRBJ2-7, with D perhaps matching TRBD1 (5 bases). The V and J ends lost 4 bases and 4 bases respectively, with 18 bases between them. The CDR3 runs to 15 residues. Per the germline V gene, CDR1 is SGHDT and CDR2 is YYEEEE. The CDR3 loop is CASSRRQSPLYEQYF. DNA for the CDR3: TGTGCCAGCAGCCGTAGACAGTCCCCCTTATACGAGCAGTACTTC. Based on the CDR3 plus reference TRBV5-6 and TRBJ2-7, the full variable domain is DAGVTQSPTHLIKTRGQQVTLRCSPKSGHDTVSWYQQALGQGPQFIFQYYEEEERQRGNFPDRFSGHQFPNYSSELNVNALLLGDSALYLCASSRRQSPLYEQYFGPGTRLTVT.

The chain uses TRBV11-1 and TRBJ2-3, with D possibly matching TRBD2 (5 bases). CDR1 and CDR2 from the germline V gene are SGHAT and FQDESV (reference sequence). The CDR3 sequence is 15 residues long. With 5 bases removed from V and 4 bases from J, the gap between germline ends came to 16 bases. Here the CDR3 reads CASSHRQRSADTQYF. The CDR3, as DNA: TGTGCCAGCAGCCACCGGCAGCGTAGCGCAGATACGCAGTATTTT. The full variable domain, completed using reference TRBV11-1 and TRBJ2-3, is EAEVAQSPRYKITEKSQAVAFWCDPISGHATLYWYRQILGQGPELLVQFQDESVVDDSQLPKDRFSAERLKGVDSTLKIQPAELGDSAMYLCASSHRQRSADTQYFGPGTRLTVL.

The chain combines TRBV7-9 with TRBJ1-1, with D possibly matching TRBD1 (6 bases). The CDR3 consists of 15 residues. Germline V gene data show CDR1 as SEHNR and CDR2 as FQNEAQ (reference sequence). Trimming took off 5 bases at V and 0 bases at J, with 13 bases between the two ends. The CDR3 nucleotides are TGTGCCAGCAGCCCCAGGGGTAGGATGAACACTGAAGCTTTCTTT. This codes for CASSPRGRMNTEAFF.

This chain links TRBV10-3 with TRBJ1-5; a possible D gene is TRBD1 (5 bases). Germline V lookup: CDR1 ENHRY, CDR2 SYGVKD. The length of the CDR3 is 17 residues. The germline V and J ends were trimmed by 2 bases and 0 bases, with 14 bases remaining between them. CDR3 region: CAISEVLGGSSNQPQHF. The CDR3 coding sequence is TGTGCCATCAGTGAGGTCCTGGGGGGGTCTAGCAATCAGCCCCAGCATTTT.

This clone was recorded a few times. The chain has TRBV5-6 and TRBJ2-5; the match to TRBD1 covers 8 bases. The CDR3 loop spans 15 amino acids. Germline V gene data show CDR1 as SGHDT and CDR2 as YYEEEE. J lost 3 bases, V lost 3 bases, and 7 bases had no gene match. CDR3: CASSYRTGTEETQYF. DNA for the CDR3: TGTGCCAGCAGCTACCGGACAGGGACGGAAGAGACCCAGTACTTC.

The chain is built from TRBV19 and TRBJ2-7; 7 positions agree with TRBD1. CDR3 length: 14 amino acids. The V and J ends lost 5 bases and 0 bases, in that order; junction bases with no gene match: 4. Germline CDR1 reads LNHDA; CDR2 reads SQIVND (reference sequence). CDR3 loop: CASSSGGDSYEQYF. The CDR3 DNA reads TGTGCCAGTAGTTCAGGGGGTGACTCCTACGAGCAGTACTTC.

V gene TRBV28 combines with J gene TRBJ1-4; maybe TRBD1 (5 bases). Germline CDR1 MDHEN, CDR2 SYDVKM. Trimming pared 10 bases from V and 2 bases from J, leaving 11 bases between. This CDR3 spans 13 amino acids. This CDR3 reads CATRGGTNEKLFF. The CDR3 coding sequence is TGTGCCACTAGGGGTGGGACTAATGAAAAACTGTTTTTT.

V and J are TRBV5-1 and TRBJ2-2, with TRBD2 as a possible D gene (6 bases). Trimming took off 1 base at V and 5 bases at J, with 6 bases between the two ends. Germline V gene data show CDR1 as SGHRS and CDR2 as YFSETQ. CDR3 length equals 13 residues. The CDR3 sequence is CASSLRETGELFF. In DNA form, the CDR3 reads TGCGCCAGCAGCTTGCGGGAGACCGGGGAGCTGTTTTTT.

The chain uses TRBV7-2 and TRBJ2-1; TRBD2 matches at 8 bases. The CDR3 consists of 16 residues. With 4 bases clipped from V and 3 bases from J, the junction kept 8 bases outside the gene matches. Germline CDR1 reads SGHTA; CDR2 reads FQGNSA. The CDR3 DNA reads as TGTGCCAGCAGCTCCACTAGCGGACCAGACTACAATGAGCAGTTCTTC. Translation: CASSSTSGPDYNEQFF.